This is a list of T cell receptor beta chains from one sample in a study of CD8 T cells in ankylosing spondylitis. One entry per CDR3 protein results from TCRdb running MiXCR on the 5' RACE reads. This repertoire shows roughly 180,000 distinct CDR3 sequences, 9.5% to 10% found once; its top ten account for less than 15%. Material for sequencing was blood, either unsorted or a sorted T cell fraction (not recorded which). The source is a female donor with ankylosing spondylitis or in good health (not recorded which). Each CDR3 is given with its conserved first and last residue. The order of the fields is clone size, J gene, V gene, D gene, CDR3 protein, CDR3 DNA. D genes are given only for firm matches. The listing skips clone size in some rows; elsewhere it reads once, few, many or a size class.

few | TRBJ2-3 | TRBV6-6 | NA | CASSYSDTDTQYF | TGTGCCAGCAGTTACTCAGACACAGATACGCAGTATTTT
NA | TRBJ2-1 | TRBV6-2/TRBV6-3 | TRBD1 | CASSYLGQGNEQFF | TGTGCCAGCAGTTACCTGGGACAGGGCAATGAGCAGTTCTTC
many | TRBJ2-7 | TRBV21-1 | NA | CASSWILDTGTSSYEQYF | TGTGCCAGCAGCTGGATCCTTGATACCGGGACTAGCTCCTACGAGCAGTACTTC
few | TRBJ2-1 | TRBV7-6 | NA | CASSSREVHNEQFF | TGTGCCAGCAGCTCCAGGGAGGTACACAATGAGCAGTTCTTC
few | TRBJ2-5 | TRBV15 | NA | CATSRDPGETQYF | TGTGCCACCAGCAGAGACCCAGGGGAGACCCAGTACTTC
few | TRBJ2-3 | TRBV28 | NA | CASTPPLTDTQYF | TGTGCCAGCACCCCACCCCTAACAGATACGCAGTATTTT
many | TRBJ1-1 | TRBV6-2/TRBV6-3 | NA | CASSYSDSNTEAFF | TGTGCCAGCAGTTACTCTGATTCGAACACTGAAGCTTTCTTT
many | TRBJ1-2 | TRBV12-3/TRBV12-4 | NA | CASSRIRDGYTF | TGTGCCAGCAGTCGCATCAGGGACGGCTACACCTTC
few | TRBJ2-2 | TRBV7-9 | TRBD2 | CASSSGLAENTGELFF | TGTGCCAGCAGCTCTGGACTAGCGGAGAACACCGGGGAGCTGTTTTTT
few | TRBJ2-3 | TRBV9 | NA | CASSPFGGTSTDTQYF | TGTGCCAGCAGCCCCTTTGGCGGCACTAGCACAGATACGCAGTATTTT
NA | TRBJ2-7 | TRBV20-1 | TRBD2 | CSAKPMTSGALEQYF | TGCAGTGCTAAGCCGATGACTAGCGGGGCCCTGGAGCAGTACTTC
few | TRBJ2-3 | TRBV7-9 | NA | CASSLVTGEGDTQYF | TGTGCCAGCAGCTTAGTGACGGGAGAGGGAGATACGCAGTATTTT
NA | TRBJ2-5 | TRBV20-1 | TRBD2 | CSAGAGGFQETQYF | TGCAGTGCTGGAGCGGGAGGATTCCAAGAGACCCAGTACTTC
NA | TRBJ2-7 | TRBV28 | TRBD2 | CASTQYSGRAHEQYF | TGTGCCAGCACTCAGTATAGCGGGAGGGCCCACGAGCAGTACTTC
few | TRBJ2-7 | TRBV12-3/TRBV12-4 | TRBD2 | CASSAGGESSYEQYF | TGTGCCAGCAGCGCCGGGGGGGAAAGCTCCTACGAGCAGTACTTC
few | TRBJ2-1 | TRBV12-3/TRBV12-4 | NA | CARRGRKNEQFF | TGTGCCAGGCGCGGTAGGAAGAATGAGCAGTTCTTC
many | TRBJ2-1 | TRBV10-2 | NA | CASSESGYNEQFF | TGCGCCAGCAGTGAGTCGGGGTACAATGAGCAGTTCTTC
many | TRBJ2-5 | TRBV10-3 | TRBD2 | CATVSGTSGDYQETQYF | TGTGCCACCGTCTCCGGGACTAGCGGGGACTACCAAGAGACCCAGTACTTC
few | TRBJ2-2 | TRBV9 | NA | CASARGVVFSNTGELFF | TGTGCCAGCGCCAGGGGGGTAGTTTTTTCGAACACCGGGGAGCTGTTTTTT
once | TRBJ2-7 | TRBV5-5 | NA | CASSLHAGTYEQYF | TGTGCCAGCAGCTTGCATGCAGGGACTTACGAGCAGTACTTC
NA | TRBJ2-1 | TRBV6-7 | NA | CASSYGGGAGNEQFF | TGTGCCAGCAGTTACGGCGGTGGCGCGGGGAATGAGCAGTTCTTC
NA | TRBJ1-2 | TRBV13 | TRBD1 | CASSSSGQGYYGYTF | TGTGCCAGCAGCTCTTCGGGACAGGGTTACTATGGCTACACCTTC
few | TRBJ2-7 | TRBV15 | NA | CATSRDRGYSYEQYF | TGTGCCACCAGCAGAGATCGCGGTTACTCCTACGAGCAGTACTTC
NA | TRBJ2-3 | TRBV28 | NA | CASSPDRVQDTQYF | TGTGCCAGCAGCCCCGACAGAGTTCAGGATACGCAGTATTTT
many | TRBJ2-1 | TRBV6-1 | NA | CASSPPRKRDNEQFF | TGTGCCAGCAGCCCACCAAGAAAAAGAGACAATGAGCAGTTCTTC
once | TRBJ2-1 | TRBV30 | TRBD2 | CAWASGTTYNEQFF | TGTGCCTGGGCTAGCGGGACCACCTACAATGAGCAGTTCTTC
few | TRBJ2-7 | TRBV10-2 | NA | CASSEEGMTYEQYF | TGCGCCAGCAGTGAGGAGGGGATGACCTACGAGCAGTACTTC
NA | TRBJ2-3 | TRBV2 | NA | CASSPVEGTDTQYF | TGTGCCAGCAGTCCAGTAGAGGGTACAGATACGCAGTATTTT
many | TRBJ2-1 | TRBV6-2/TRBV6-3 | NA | CASSSLRWGRSSEQFF | TGTGCCAGCAGTTCTCTCCGGTGGGGTAGGAGTAGTGAGCAGTTCTTC
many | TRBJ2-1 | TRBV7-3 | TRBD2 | CASSLFGGDNEQFF | TGTGCCAGCAGCTTATTCGGGGGGGACAATGAGCAGTTCTTC
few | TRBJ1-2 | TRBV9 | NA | CASSVGEGRLTYGYTF | TGTGCCAGCAGCGTAGGAGAAGGGCGGTTGACCTATGGCTACACCTTC
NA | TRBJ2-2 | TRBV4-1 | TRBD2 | CASSQDSGGASVGTFTGELFF | TGCGCCAGCAGCCAAGATAGCGGGGGTGCTTCGGTGGGGACATTTACCGGGGAGCTGTTTTTT
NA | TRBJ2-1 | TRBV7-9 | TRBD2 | CASSSGLDRDNEQFF | TGTGCCAGCAGCTCCGGACTAGACCGAGACAATGAGCAGTTCTTC
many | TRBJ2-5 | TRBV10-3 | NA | CAISDPADSPSGVDQETQYF | TGTGCCATCAGCGACCCCGCGGACAGCCCTAGCGGAGTCGACCAAGAGACCCAGTACTTC
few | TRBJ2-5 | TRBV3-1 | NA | CASSQEPAEETQYF | TGTGCCAGCAGCCAAGAGCCAGCGGAAGAGACCCAGTACTTC
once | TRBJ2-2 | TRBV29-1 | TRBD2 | CSVGMAGGFYGELFF | TGCAGCGTTGGTATGGCGGGAGGGTTTTACGGGGAGCTGTTTTTT
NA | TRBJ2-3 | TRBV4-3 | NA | CASSPVARDTQYF | TGCGCCAGCAGCCCCGTAGCGAGAGATACGCAGTATTTT
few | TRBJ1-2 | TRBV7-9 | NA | CASSSTLNYGYTF | TGTGCCAGCAGCTCGACGCTCAACTATGGCTACACCTTC
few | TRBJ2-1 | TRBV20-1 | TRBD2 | CSARDPPNSGGGYNEQFF | TGCAGTGCTAGAGATCCGCCCAATAGCGGGGGTGGGTACAATGAGCAGTTCTTC
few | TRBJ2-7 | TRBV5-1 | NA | CASSSTSSYEQYF | TGCGCCAGCAGCTCGACAAGCTCCTACGAGCAGTACTTC
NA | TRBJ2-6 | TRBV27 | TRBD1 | CASSLLGTGVSGANVLTF | TGTGCCAGCAGTTTATTGGGGACAGGGGTCTCCGGGGCCAACGTCCTGACTTTC
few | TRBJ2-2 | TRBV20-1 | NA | CSARGSGSTGELFF | TGCAGTGCTAGAGGCTCGGGGAGCACCGGGGAGCTGTTTTTT
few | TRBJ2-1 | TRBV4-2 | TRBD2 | CASSQGLAGDEQFF | TGTGCCAGCAGCCAAGGTCTAGCGGGAGACGAGCAGTTCTTC
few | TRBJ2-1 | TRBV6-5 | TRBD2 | CASSYAGGPVEQFF | TGTGCCAGCAGTTATGCGGGAGGGCCAGTTGAGCAGTTCTTC
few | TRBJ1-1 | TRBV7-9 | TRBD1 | CASSVNRGAFF | TGTGCCAGCAGCGTAAACAGGGGGGCTTTCTTT
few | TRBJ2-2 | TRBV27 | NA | CASNNQGELFF | TGTGCCAGCAATAATCAGGGGGAGCTGTTTTTT
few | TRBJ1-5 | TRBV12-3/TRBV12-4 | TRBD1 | CASSDGTGVWQPQHF | TGTGCCAGCAGTGACGGGACAGGGGTATGGCAGCCCCAGCATTTT
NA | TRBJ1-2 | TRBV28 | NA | CASSLETLLEKDYGYTF | TGTGCCAGCAGTTTAGAGACGCTCCTCGAAAAGGACTATGGCTACACCTTC
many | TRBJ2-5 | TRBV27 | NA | CASSWRDRQETQYF | TGTGCCAGCAGTTGGAGAGACAGGCAAGAGACCCAGTACTTC
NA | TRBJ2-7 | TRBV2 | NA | CASSEALGVEEQYF | TGTGCCAGCAGTGAAGCGCTAGGGGTAGAGGAGCAGTACTTC
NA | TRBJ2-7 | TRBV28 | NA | CASSFRDSLYEQYF | TGTGCCAGCAGTTTTCGAGACAGCTTATACGAGCAGTACTTC
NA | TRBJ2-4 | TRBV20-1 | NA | CSAIKGQPKNIQYF | TGCAGTGCTATTAAAGGACAGCCCAAAAACATTCAGTACTTC
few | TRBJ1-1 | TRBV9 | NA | CASSVGRGNTEAFF | TGTGCCAGCAGCGTAGGAAGGGGGAACACTGAAGCTTTCTTT